These 21 T cell receptor beta chains were sequenced from one sample in a study of OX40 agonist ivuxolimab in advanced cancers. The table came from immunoSEQ multiplex PCR; TCRdb's copy has only in-frame clones and leaves some out. The table lists tens of thousands of clones, more than 80% of them singletons. The sequencing here drew on CD4+ or CD8+ T cells sorted from blood, taken in a trial of the OX40 agonist ivuxolimab. All receptors derive from an adult with an advanced solid tumor such as melanoma, head and neck, liver or kidney cancer.

The chain couples TRBV2 to TRBJ2-5, with D hard to call. The J call may not be correct, given that the DNA end is closer to TRBJ2-7. There are 10 residues in the CDR3. Germline lookup yields CDR1 SNHLY and CDR2 FYNNEI. The CDR3 nucleotides read TGTGCCAGCAGTCGGAGCGAGCAGTACTTC. Translation gives CASSRSEQYF.

V is TRBV7-9 and J is TRBJ2-7; 10 bases match TRBD1. CDR1 is SEHNR, CDR2 FQNEAQ, per germline (reference sequence). CDR3 size: 16 residues. Trimming took 5 bases from V and 2 from J; bases not matched to a gene: 9. CDR3 sequence reads: CASSIYRDRGTYEQYF. CDR3 nucleotide sequence: TGTGCCAGCAGCATATACCGGGACAGGGGAACCTACGAGCAGTACTTC.

CDR3 sequence reads: CAIAGGPETQYF. CDR3 in DNA: TGTGCCATCGCGGGAGGCCCAGAGACCCAGTACTTC. The chain couples TRBV10-3 to TRBJ2-5; 8 nucleotides line up with TRBD2. Per germline, CDR1 ENHRY and CDR2 SYGVKD. V trimming: 8 bases; J trimming: 4 bases; junction bases outside the gene matches: 3. The CDR3 consists of 12 residues.

The rearrangement uses TRBV2 and TRBJ2-3; D is undetermined. Trimming took 6 bases from V and 10 from J, leaving 14 bases between them. The length of the CDR3 is 12 residues. Germline loops: CDR1 SNHLY, CDR2 FYNNEI. The CDR3, as DNA: TGTGCCAGCAGCGTCAATTTCTACGCGCAGTATTTT. This encodes CASSVNFYAQYF.

The rearrangement joins TRBV5-4 to TRBJ1-4; no firm D call. The CDR3 covers 15 residues. V was cut by 4 bases and J by 3 bases, with 13 bases left in between. In germline, CDR1 is SGHNT, CDR2 YYREEE (reference sequence). The CDR3 protein is CASSQSVGSNEKLFF. CDR3 bases: TGTGCCAGCAGCCAATCGGTGGGGTCTAATGAAAAACTGTTTTTT. Variable domain in full (rest from reference TRBV5-4 and TRBJ1-4): ETGVTQSPTHLIKTRGQQVTLRCSSQSGHNTVSWYQQALGQGPQFIFQYYREEENGRGNFPPRFSGLQFPNYSSELNVNALELDDSALYLCASSQSVGSNEKLFFGSGTQLSVL.

The chain joins TRBV6-1 to TRBJ1-1; the D is unclear. Germline CDR1 MNHNS, CDR2 SASEGT. With 3 bases removed from V and 4 bases from J, the gap between germline ends came to 9 bases. The CDR3 length is 13 residues. CDR3 region: CASSDQPRTEAFF. CDR3 sequence (DNA): TGTGCCAGCAGTGACCAGCCCCGCACTGAAGCTTTCTTT.

This chain links TRBV2 with TRBJ1-3; D gene unclear. The CDR3 has 13 amino acids. Germline assignment: CDR1 SNHLY and CDR2 FYNNEI. Trimming took 2 bases from V and 2 from J, leaving 4 bases between them. In DNA, the CDR3 is TGTGCCAGCAGTGAATATCCTGGAAACACCATATATTTT. Encoded protein: CASSEYPGNTIYF.

The chain recombines TRBV6-1 with TRBJ1-1, with D tentatively TRBD1 (5 bases). V lost 4 bases to trimming and J lost 4 bases, with 10 bases between them. Germline V gene data show CDR1 as MNHNS and CDR2 as SASEGT. The CDR3 length is 13 residues. The CDR3 nucleotides are TGTGCCAGCAGTGGGGGAGGGGTCACTGAAGCTTTCTTT. Translation: CASSGGGVTEAFF.

This chain uses TRBV29-1 with TRBJ1-1, with D tentatively TRBD1 (5 bases). CDR1 and CDR2 from the germline V gene are SQVTM and ANQGSEA. Trimming pared 3 bases from V and 0 bases from J, leaving 17 bases between. The CDR3 contains 16 residues. CDR3 loop: CSVDGRAGPMNTEAFF. CDR3 nucleotide sequence: TGCAGCGTTGACGGAAGGGCAGGGCCCATGAACACTGAAGCTTTCTTT.

The CDR3 bases are TGTGCCAGCAGTGAATCAGGGGCAGGGACAGATACGCAGTATTTT. Its protein product is CASSESGAGTDTQYF. V gene TRBV25-1 combines with J gene TRBJ2-3, with a weak D call TRBD1 (6 bases). The CDR3 spans 15 residues. Germline CDR1 MGHDK, CDR2 SYGVNS. Trimming removed 1 base from V and 3 bases from J, with 11 bases in between.

J is TRBJ1-1 and V is TRBV2; the D is unclear. V was trimmed by 7 bases and J by 1 base, leaving 16 bases between them. The CDR3 has 15 residues. Germline CDR1 and CDR2: SNHLY and FYNNEI. The CDR3 loop is CASKHDNLGNTEAFF. DNA of the CDR3: TGTGCCAGCAAGCACGATAATCTCGGGAACACTGAAGCTTTCTTT. Supplemented by reference TRBV2 and TRBJ1-1, the full variable domain reads EPEVTQTPSHQVTQMGQEVILRCVPISNHLYFYWYRQILGQKVEFLVSFYNNEISEKSEIFDDQFSVERPDGSNFTLKIRSTKLEDSAMYFCASKHDNLGNTEAFFGQGTRLTVV.

On this clone itself: The junction departs from germline at one end; a sequencing error may be responsible. The chain couples TRBV7-7 to TRBJ2-5; TRBD2 agrees at 13 bases. Germline V CDR1 and CDR2: SSHAT, FNYEAQ (reference sequence). This CDR3 is 16 amino acids long. In DNA form, the CDR3 reads TGTGCTAGCAGCCCCGCACTAGCGGGGGGGCCAGAGACCCAGTACTTC. The encoded protein is CASSPALAGGPETQYF.

As for this clone: Germline is not matched at one junction end, which may reflect a read error. The rearrangement links TRBV2 to TRBJ1-3; 7 bases map to TRBD1. Germline CDR1 is SNHLY and CDR2 is FYNNEI. The CDR3 is made up of 14 amino acids. CDR3 protein: CASSEDRVGNTIYF. Here the CDR3 DNA reads TGTGCCAGCAGCGAAGACAGGGTTGGAAACACCATATATTTT. The whole variable domain, remainder taken from reference TRBV2 and TRBJ1-3, is EPEVTQTPSHQVTQMGQEVILRCVPISNHLYFYWYRQILGQKVEFLVSFYNNEISEKSEIFDDQFSVERPDGSNFTLKIRSTKLEDSAMYFCASSEDRVGNTIYFGEGSWLTVV.

The chain links TRBV5-1 to TRBJ2-5; D is unresolved. CDR3 size: 14 residues. Germline CDR1 SGHRS, CDR2 YFSETQ. V dropped 0 bases and J dropped 1 base, with 7 bases sitting between them. The DNA of the CDR3 is TGCGCCAGCAGCTTGGTCAGCGCCCAAGAGACCCAGTACTTC. This sequence encodes CASSLVSAQETQYF.

The rearrangement joins TRBV18 to TRBJ2-3, with TRBD1 identical over 8 bases. The CDR3 spans 15 residues. Germline lookup yields CDR1 KGHSH and CDR2 LQKENI. V was clipped by 3 bases and J by 0 bases; unmatched bases: 2. The DNA for the CDR3 is TGTGCCAGCTCACCGACAGGGGACAGCACAGATACGCAGTATTTT. This gives the protein CASSPTGDSTDTQYF.

The V gene is TRBV28, the J gene TRBJ1-2; 10 nucleotides match TRBD1. The CDR3 has 17 residues. Germline V lookup: CDR1 MDHEN, CDR2 SYDVKM. Trimming cost V 3 bases and J 8 bases; bases outside gene matches: 15. The CDR3 is CASSLRQGATARRGYTF. In DNA form, the CDR3 reads TGTGCCAGCAGTTTGAGACAGGGGGCGACGGCTAGACGGGGCTACACCTTC.

This clone occurred a few times. The chain recombines TRBV5-4 with TRBJ1-5, with D hard to call. The CDR3 has 15 residues. From germline, CDR1 is SGHNT and CDR2 YYREEE (reference sequence). V was clipped by 0 bases and J by 4 bases, with 11 bases between them. The CDR3 here is CASSLDAGSNQPQHF. In DNA form, the CDR3 reads TGTGCCAGCAGCTTGGATGCAGGTAGTAATCAGCCCCAGCATTTT.

The V gene is TRBV7-6, the J gene TRBJ1-1, with 8 bases that match TRBD1. Germline lookup yields CDR1 SGHVS and CDR2 FNYEAQ. V lost 5 bases and J lost 4; bases outside the gene matches: 3. The CDR3 contains 13 residues. This chain's CDR3 is CASSLDRGTEAFF. CDR3 nucleotide sequence: TGTGCCAGCAGCCTAGACAGGGGCACTGAAGCTTTCTTT.

The J gene is TRBJ1-1, the V gene TRBV19; D unclear. V gave up 5 bases and J gave up 5 bases, with 9 bases separating them. The CDR3 runs 12 residues. The germline V gene encodes CDR1 LNHDA and CDR2 SQIVND (reference sequence). Written as DNA, the CDR3 is TGTGCCAGTAGTCCTGTTAGGACTGAAGCTTTCTTT. Its protein product is CASSPVRTEAFF.

The chain employs TRBV5-1 and TRBJ2-6, with TRBD1 matching 9 bases. V dropped 4 bases and J dropped 12; count of bases not matched to a gene: 5. Germline V gives CDR1 SGHRS, CDR2 YFSETQ. CDR3 length: 13 amino acids. DNA for the CDR3: TGCGCCAGCAGCACCCGACAGGGGGTCGTCCTGACTTTC. As protein: CASSTRQGVVLTF.

This rearrangement joins TRBV11-2 to TRBJ1-1; D unresolved. The CDR3 extends over 14 amino acids. Germline values: CDR1 SGHAT, CDR2 FQNNGV. V was pared by 1 base and J by 5 bases, with 11 bases between. The CDR3 DNA reads TGTGCCAGCAGCTTAGGCCAGTTTTTGACTGAAGCTTTCTTT. Translation: CASSLGQFLTEAFF.